This TCR beta chain appears in the sequencing data of a study of blood T cell repertoires in COVID-19. Looking at the study overall: There were acute and convalescent COVID-19 samples, and they came from the United States, Italy and Spain. Sources were T cells, B-cell-depleted T cells, or PBMCs; the material itself was cDNA or gDNA.

This CDR3 has 13 residues. Source study methods: Reference gene primer amplification gave estimated nucleated cell counts. Some clones are missing from TCRdb's copy, which holds only in-frame ones; the method was immunoSEQ multiplex PCR. The V and J calls and the clone size are those of that table, but D and trimming were determined from the DNA. Among tens of thousands of clones listed, 80% to 95% were seen once. The rearrangement links TRBV21-1 to TRBJ2-7; the table's D gene call, TRBD1, was not cross checked with the DNA. TRBV21-1 is reported as a pseudogene. Sequencing used peripheral blood. This sequence originates from a man in his forties or fifties with active COVID-19. The chain's CDR3 is CASSSDSPDEQYF. The CDR3 nucleotides are TGTGCCAGCAGCTCAGACAGCCCCGACGAGCAGTACTTC.